This T cell receptor beta chain derives from a study of T cells in Graves' hyperthyroidism and ophthalmopathy. Overall study results and limits: Clonotypes that were expanded in thyroid above 0.001 mostly appeared in blood too.

Germline lookup yields CDR1 KGHSH and CDR2 LQKENI. This CDR3 is built from 14 residues. The germline V and J ends were trimmed by 5 bases and 5 bases, with 13 bases remaining between them. This clonotype was counted many times. Its antigen remains unknown. Patients aged 18 to 65 had newly diagnosed hyperthyroidism of under 2 months' duration. It was uncontrolled infection, other autoimmune disease, pregnancy or lactation that excluded patients. Over 9 ml of fresh peripheral blood supplied the PBMCs. Researchers took RNA transcripts and amplified the TCR beta CDR3 regions from them. HTBI primers drove first-round RT-PCR of the TCR CDR3. One entry per CDR3 protein, called by TCRdb with MiXCR from the multiplex PCR reads. The sample shows a few hundred thousand distinct CDR3 sequences, 15% to 19% of them seen only once.

The specimen sequenced was blood. The rearrangement links TRBV18 to TRBJ2-1; D tentatively reads TRBD1 or TRBD2 (5 bases each). The source is a woman between 25 and 40 years old with Graves' hyperthyroidism. CDR3 in DNA: TGTGCCAGCTCATCTTGGACGGGACACAATGAGCAGTTCTTC. It translates to CASSSWTGHNEQFF.